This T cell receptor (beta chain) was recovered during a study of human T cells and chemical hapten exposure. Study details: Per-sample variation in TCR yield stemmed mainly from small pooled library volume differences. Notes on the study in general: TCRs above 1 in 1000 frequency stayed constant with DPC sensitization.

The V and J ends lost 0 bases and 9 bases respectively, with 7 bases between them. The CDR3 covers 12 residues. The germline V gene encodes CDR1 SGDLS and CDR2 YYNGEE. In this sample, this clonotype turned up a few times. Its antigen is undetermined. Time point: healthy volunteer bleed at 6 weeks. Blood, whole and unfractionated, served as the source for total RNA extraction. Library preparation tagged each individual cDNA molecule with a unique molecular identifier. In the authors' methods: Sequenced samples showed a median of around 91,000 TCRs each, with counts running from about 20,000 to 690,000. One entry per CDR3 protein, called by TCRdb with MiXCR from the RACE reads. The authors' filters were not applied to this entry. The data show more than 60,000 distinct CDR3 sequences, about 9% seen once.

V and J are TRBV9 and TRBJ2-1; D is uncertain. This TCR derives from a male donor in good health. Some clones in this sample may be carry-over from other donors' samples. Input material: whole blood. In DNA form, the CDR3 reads TGTGCCAGCAGCGTAGTCCCGGGTGAGCAGTTCTTC. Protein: CASSVVPGEQFF.